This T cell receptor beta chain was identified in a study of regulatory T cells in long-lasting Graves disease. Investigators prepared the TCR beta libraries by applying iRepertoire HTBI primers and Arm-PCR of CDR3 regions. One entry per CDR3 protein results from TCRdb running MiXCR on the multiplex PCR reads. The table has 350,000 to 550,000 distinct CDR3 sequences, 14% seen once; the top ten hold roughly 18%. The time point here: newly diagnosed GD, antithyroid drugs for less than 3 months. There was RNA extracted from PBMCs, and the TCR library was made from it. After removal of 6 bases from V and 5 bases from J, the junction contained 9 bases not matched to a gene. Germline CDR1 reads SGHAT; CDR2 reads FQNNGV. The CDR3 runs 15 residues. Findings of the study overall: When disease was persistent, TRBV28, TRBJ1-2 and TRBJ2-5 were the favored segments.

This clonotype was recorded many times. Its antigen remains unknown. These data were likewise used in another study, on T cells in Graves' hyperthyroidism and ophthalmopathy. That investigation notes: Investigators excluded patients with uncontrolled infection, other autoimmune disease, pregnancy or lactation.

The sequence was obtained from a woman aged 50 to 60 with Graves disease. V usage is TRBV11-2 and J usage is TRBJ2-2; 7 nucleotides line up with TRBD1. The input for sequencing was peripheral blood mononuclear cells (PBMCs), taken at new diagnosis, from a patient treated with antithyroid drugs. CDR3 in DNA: TGTGCCAGCAGTTACGAAACAGGGGTGACCGGGGAGCTGTTTTTT. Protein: CASSYETGVTGELFF. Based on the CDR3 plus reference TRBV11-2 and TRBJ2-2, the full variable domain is EAGVAQSPRYKIIEKRQSVAFWCNPISGHATLYWYQQILGQGPKLLIQFQNNGVVDDSQLPKDRFSAERLKGVDSTLKIQPAKLEDSAVYLCASSYETGVTGELFFGEGSRLTVL.